The count of the clone carrying this TCR beta chain is one. The germline V gene has CDR1 SGDLS and CDR2 YYNGEE. The V end was cut by 0 bases, the J end by 2 bases, with 14 bases between. CDR3 size: 16 residues. The data originate from a study of blood T cell repertoires in COVID-19. Turning to the study itself: COVID-19 samples from acute and convalescent phases originated in the United States, Italy and Spain. PBMCs, B-cell-depleted T cells, or T cells provided the cDNA or gDNA that made up the material.

Source study methods: Nucleated cell number was recorded as an estimate derived from reference gene primer amplification. The method was immunoSEQ multiplex PCR; TCRdb's version includes in-frame clones alone and lacks a portion of them. That table gives V, J and clone size, and the DNA gave D and trimming. Of about 270,000 clones detected, approximately 86% appear once; the ten largest clones hold just under 9%. This receptor was taken from a middle-aged man with active or convalescent COVID-19. This chain connects TRBV9 to TRBJ1-1; tentative D call: TRBD1 (5 bases). The source material was peripheral blood. The CDR3 sequence: CASSVGAGSLNTEAFF. DNA for the CDR3: TGTGCCAGCAGCGTAGGGGCAGGGTCTCTTAACACTGAAGCTTTCTTT.